This T cell receptor (beta chain) comes out of a study of early T cells in non-severe SARS-CoV-2 infection (TCRdb year 2021). Regarding the complete study: Bulk RNA from unsorted whole blood was used for TCR sequencing, so alpha and beta chains could not be paired.

Library prep was done by 5' RACE. Sequencing was performed on a NextSeq 500. The TCR library protocol attached unique molecular identifiers to individual cDNA molecules to correct for sequencing error and PCR bias. TCR alpha and beta chains were both sequenced, and the abundances of alpha and beta sequences in each sample were closely correlated with each other. The original methods were these. Decombinator V4 was used to perform V gene, J gene and CDR3 annotation of TCR sequences. TCRs were defined as expanded if a significant change between any two time points was detected under a Poisson model with p below 0.0001. Abundances of TCRs were expressed as counts per million after normalisation to the total number of TCRs sequenced in each sample. TRAV1-2 paired with TRAJ12, TRAJ20 or TRAJ33 defined MAIT TCRs, while TRAV10 paired with TRAJ18 defined iNKT TCRs. VDJdb, accessed 1 November 2021, was searched for CMV, EBV and SARS-CoV-2 annotated TCRs, excluding TCRs annotated for multiple antigens. The public reads were reanalyzed by TCRdb: fastp trimming at Q25, MiXCR alignment, in-frame beta chains only. Rows merge per CDR3 protein into single entries with the most common DNA and genes. The V and J calls shown here were made by TCRdb, not taken from the authors' results. Present in this sample are almost 45,000 distinct CDR3 sequences, less than 7% of which were seen just once. Around 12% of the sample belongs to the ten largest clones.

The CDR3 starts with the cysteine, ends with the phenylalanine, and has 15 residues. Only CDR3 DNA remains: 45 bases, in frame from the first base. Trimming removed 0 bases from V and 2 bases from J; the gene matches leave 1 base unexplained. Overall results and qualifications from the work: VDJdb matching was skewed toward anti-spike CD8 responses and likely underestimated virus-specific expansions, missing private and CD4 specificities.

This was a case-control study nested in a cohort of healthcare workers in London, UK, who had nasopharyngeal swab PCR tests and blood samples taken every week. Healthcare workers were enrolled in the week of the UK lockdown, from 23 to 31 March 2020, and were followed every week for up to roughly 15 weeks. Concerning this clonotype: The antigen it recognizes is unknown. No base quality information exists; no much larger clone differs at one position.

What was sequenced was whole blood. This TCR was sampled from an adult who was a healthcare worker with PCR-confirmed SARS-CoV-2 infection or an uninfected control (not recorded which). The receptor chain draws on TRBV12-3 or TRBV12-4 and TRBJ2-5; TRBD2 fits 9 bases in the junction. In nucleotides, the sequence is TGTGCCAGCAGTTTAGCCGCGGGGGGGCAAGAGACCCAGTACTTC. Its amino acids are CASSLAAGGQETQYF.